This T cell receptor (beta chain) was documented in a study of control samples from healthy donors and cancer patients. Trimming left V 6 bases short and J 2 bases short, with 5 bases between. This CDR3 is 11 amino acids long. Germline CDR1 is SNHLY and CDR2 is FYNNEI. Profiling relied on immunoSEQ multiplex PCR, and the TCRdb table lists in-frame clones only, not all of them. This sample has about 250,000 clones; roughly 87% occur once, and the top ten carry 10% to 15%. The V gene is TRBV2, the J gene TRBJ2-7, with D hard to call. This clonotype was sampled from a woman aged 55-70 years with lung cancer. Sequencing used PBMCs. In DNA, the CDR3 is TGTGCCAGCAGGCTGACCTACGAGCAGTACTTC. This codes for CASRLTYEQYF.